This TCR beta chain is drawn from a study of Tregs in tolerant kidney transplant recipients. Whole-study results and caveats: Biological reproducibility was not directly addressed in this study. Few patients were studied, so findings need validation in larger groups.

With respect to this clone: As yet, its antigen is unknown.

Generated by immunoSEQ multiplex PCR, the TCRdb table keeps only in-frame clones and is missing some. Here the sample spans fewer than 70,000 clones, around 88% being singletons. CD4+CD25+CD127- Tregs, CD4+CD25- non-Tregs, CD4 and CD8 cells were sorted. The sequence came from a human donor in good health. Source material: CD4+ T cells from blood.

The CDR3 region is CASSLERESTDTQYF. Written as DNA, the CDR3 is TGTGCCAGCAGCTTGGAGAGGGAAAGCACAGATACGCAGTATTTT. The V gene is TRBV7-3, the J gene TRBJ2-3; possibly TRBD2 for D (5 bases). Trimming took off 3 bases at V and 0 bases at J, with 10 bases between the two ends. Germline CDR1 is SGHTA and CDR2 is FQGTGA. This CDR3 contains 15 residues.